These T cell receptor beta chains were read from a single sample in a study of radiotherapy plus CTLA-4 blockade in lung cancer. The assay was immunoSEQ multiplex PCR, and TCRdb's table has in-frame clones only and misses some. Of tens of thousands of clones in the sample, just over 75% were seen once. Sequenced here: peripheral blood, sampled from a patient treated with radiotherapy plus ipilimumab. These receptors came from a human donor with non-small cell lung cancer who had a partial response to radiotherapy plus ipilimumab. Both conserved end residues are part of each CDR3. A D gene is named only where the DNA matches it firmly. Clone sizes are given selectively: once, few, many, or a class where the clone is expanded.

v_gene	d_gene	j_gene	abundance	CDR3nt	CDR3aa
TRBV6-1	TRBD1	TRBJ2-7	-	TGTGCCAGCAGTGAAGGGACAGGGATCACCTACGAGCAGTACTTC	CASSEGTGITYEQYF
TRBV10-3	-	TRBJ1-3	-	TGTGCCATCAGTGAGTCGAGCGGGATGTTGTCTGGAAACACCATATATTTT	CAISESSGMLSGNTIYF
TRBV6-1	-	TRBJ1-6	once	TGTGCCAGCGAGAGCTCCTATAATTCACCCCTCCACTTT	CASESSYNSPLHF
TRBV5-4	TRBD2	TRBJ2-1	few	TGTGCCAGCAGCTGGGAGGTGGGGCGGGGGGGCGCTGAGCAGTTCTTC	CASSWEVGRGGAEQFF
TRBV5-1	-	TRBJ1-3	-	TGCGCCAGCAGCTTGGGGGAGGTCTCTGGAAACACCATATATTTT	CASSLGEVSGNTIYF
TRBV2	TRBD2	TRBJ2-1	-	TGTGCCAGCAGTGACGGGGGGGGGCAGTTCTTC	CASSDGGGQFF
TRBV7-9	TRBD1	TRBJ2-5	-	TGTGCCAGCAGCAAGGGACAGGGGACGGGAGAGACCCAGTACTTC	CASSKGQGTGETQYF
TRBV4-3	-	TRBJ2-7	-	TGCGCCAGCAGCCAATTAGCAGCGGCCCACTACGAGCAGTACTTC	CASSQLAAAHYEQYF
TRBV10-3	TRBD1	TRBJ1-1	-	TGTGCCACACGGACAGGCTATGAGAACACTGAAGCTTTCTTT	CATRTGYENTEAFF
TRBV6-1	-	TRBJ1-5	once	TGTGCCAGCAGTGAGAGACCAGGCGATTATAGCAATCAGCCCCAGCATTTT	CASSERPGDYSNQPQHF
TRBV14	-	TRBJ2-3	-	TGTGCCAGCAGCCCCCATCAGGGGAGAGGGGCAGATACGCAGTATTTT	CASSPHQGRGADTQYF
TRBV7-9	-	TRBJ1-4	-	TGTGCCAGCAGCCAATCGGGGGAAAAACTGTTTTTT	CASSQSGEKLFF
TRBV7-3	TRBD2	TRBJ2-6	-	TGTGCCAGCAGCCCACTAGCGGGGGGGCGTTATGGGGCCAACGTCCTGACTTTC	CASSPLAGGRYGANVLTF
TRBV4-1	-	TRBJ2-7	-	TGCGCCAGCAGCCAAACACATCCAAGCTCCTACGAGCAGTACTTC	CASSQTHPSSYEQYF
TRBV7-9	TRBD2	TRBJ2-2	-	TGTGCCAGCAGCTTAGGGACTAGCTTTACCGGGGAGCTGTTTTTT	CASSLGTSFTGELFF
TRBV6-6	-	TRBJ2-7	few	TGTGCCAGCAGTTATGAACGGGAGCAGTACTTC	CASSYEREQYF
TRBV6-5	-	TRBJ2-3	-	TGTGCCAGCAGTTACGGCGGGCGTAGCACAGATACGCAGTATTTT	CASSYGGRSTDTQYF